Only a few counts were recorded for the clone carrying this T cell receptor beta chain. Its matching antigen is unknown. From germline, CDR1 is SGHKS and CDR2 YYEKEE (reference sequence). CDR3 size: 14 residues. Trimming removed 3 bases at V and 0 bases at J, with 9 bases between. This entry comes from a study of cytomegalovirus exposure and HLA in healthy donors. As for the study in general: Assignment to the Caucasian-associated ancestry cluster applied to around 76% of the 350 to 500 genotyped donors. Study outcomes and limitations: The study listed some 160 cytomegalovirus-associated TCR beta chains.

PCR was performed using 60 Vbeta and 13 Jbeta primers. The protocol was immunoSEQ multiplex PCR, while the TCRdb copy is restricted to in-frame clones and leaves out a portion. The sample contains 130,000 or so clones, 8.9% of which appear only once. The sequence came from a woman aged 40 to 50 in good health and CMV-seropositive. The rearrangement joins TRBV5-5 to TRBJ1-1; D uncertain. Sequencing was done on a sample of PBMCs. The CDR3 nucleotides are TGTGCCAGCAGCTATACAGAAGTGAACACTGAAGCTTTCTTT. It translates to CASSYTEVNTEAFF.